The clone carrying this T cell receptor beta chain was counted between two and nine times. No antigen is known for it. The data originate from a study of blood T cells in healthy people across ages. General observations from the study: PBMC samples, being unsorted, prevented any conclusive comparison of naive and antigen-experienced cells. Possibly, changes in expanded clonotypes were confounded because donor CMV status was unknown. It was held that the diversity estimates obtained from one million T cells were underestimates. Diversity was higher, and naive CD4+ cells more numerous, in long-lived donors than in aged donors.

Alongside a J-beta primer mix, a sample-barcoded 5' primer served in a second PCR lasting about 7 to 11 cycles. TCRdb fed the 5' RACE reads into MiXCR, producing one record per CDR3 protein. This table has 850,000 to 1,100,000 distinct CDR3 sequences, around two fifths appearing once. CDR3 size: 13 residues. The germline V gene encodes CDR1 MNHEY and CDR2 SVGAGI. V shed 2 bases, J shed 6 bases, and the junction held 3 bases outside the gene matches. The sequenced material came from blood. The genes are TRBV6-5 and TRBJ1-2, with 7 nucleotides matching TRBD1. The source of this sequence is a man younger than 30 in good health. The CDR3 DNA is TGTGCCAGCAGTTACACAACAGGGGATGGCTACACCTTC. Translation: CASSYTTGDGYTF.